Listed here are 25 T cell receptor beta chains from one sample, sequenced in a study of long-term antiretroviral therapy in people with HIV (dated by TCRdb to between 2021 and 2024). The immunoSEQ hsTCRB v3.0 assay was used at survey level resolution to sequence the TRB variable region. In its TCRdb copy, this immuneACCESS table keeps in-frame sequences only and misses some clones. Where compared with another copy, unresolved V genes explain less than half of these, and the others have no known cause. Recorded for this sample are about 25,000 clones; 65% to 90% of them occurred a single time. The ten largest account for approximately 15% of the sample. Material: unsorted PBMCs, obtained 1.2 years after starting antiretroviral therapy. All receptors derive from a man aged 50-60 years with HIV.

In nucleotides, the CDR3 is TGCGCCAGCAGCCAAGTGACAGGGGCTGGAAACACCATATATTTT. It is translated as CASSQVTGAGNTIYF. The V gene is TRBV4-1, the J gene TRBJ1-3; TRBD1 matches 8 bases. Germline values: CDR1 MGHRA, CDR2 YSYEKL. Unmatched junction bases numbered 1, after V lost 1 base and J lost 2 bases. This CDR3 has 15 amino acids.

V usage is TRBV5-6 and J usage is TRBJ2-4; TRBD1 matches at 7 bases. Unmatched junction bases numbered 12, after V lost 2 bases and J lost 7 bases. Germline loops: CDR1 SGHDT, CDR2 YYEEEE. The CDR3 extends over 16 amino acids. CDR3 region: CASSFLEEGAGNIQYF. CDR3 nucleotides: TGTGCCAGCAGCTTTCTCGAAGAGGGGGCAGGGAACATTCAGTACTTC.

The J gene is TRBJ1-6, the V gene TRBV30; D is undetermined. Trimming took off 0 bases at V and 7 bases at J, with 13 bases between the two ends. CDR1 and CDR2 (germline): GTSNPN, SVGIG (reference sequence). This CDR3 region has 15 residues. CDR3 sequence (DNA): TGTGCCTGGAGTGTTAGCCGGGGTGCAAATTCACCCCTCCACTTT. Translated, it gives CAWSVSRGANSPLHF.

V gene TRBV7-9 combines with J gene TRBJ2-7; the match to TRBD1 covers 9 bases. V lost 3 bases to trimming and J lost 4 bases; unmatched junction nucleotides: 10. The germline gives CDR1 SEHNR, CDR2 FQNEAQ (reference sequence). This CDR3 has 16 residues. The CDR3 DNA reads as TGTGCCAGCAGCTTGAGCTCTGGGACAGGGAAGTACGAGCAGTACTTC. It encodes CASSLSSGTGKYEQYF.

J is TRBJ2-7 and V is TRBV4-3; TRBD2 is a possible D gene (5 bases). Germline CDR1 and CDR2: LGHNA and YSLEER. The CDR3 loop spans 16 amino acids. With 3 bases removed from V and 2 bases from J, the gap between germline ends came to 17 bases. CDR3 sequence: CASSQGEMGSPYEQYF. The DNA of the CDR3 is TGCGCCAGCAGCCAGGGTGAGATGGGGAGTCCCTACGAGCAGTACTTC.

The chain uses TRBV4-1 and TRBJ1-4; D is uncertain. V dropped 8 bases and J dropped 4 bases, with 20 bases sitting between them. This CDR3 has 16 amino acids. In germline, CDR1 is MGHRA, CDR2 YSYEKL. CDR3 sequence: CASRSEALENNEKLFF. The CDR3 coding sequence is TGCGCCAGCCGCTCTGAGGCCTTAGAAAATAATGAAAAACTGTTTTTT.

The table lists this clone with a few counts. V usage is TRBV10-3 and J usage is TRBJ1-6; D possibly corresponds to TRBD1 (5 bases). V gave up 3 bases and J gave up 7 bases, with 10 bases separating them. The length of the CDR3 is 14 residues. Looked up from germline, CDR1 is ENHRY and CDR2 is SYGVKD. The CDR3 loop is CAISDGTGNSPLHF. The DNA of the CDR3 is TGTGCCATCAGTGATGGGACGGGAAATTCACCCCTCCACTTT.

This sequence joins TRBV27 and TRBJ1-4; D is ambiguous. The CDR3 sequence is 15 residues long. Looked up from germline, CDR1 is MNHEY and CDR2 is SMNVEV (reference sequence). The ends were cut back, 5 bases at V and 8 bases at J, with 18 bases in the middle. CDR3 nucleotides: TGTGCCAGCAGTCCCCCGGGCGAAGGTTGGGAAAAACTGTTTTTT. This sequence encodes CASSPPGEGWEKLFF.

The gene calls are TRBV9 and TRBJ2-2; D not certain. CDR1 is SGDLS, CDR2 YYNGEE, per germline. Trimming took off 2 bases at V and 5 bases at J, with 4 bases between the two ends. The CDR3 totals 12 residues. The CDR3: CASSVETGELFF. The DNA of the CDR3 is TGTGCCAGCAGCGTGGAAACCGGGGAGCTGTTTTTT.

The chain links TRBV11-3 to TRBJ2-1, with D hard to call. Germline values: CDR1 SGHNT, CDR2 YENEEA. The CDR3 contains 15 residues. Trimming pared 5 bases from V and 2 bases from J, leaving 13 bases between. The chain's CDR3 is CASSQYEDPYNEQFF. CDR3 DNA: TGTGCCAGCAGCCAATACGAAGACCCCTACAATGAGCAGTTCTTC.

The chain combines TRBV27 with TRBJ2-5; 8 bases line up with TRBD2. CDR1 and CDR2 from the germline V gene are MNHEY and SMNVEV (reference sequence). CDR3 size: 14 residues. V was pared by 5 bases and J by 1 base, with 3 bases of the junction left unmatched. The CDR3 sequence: CASSRGGPQETQYF. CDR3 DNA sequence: TGTGCCAGCAGTCGGGGGGGACCCCAAGAGACCCAGTACTTC.

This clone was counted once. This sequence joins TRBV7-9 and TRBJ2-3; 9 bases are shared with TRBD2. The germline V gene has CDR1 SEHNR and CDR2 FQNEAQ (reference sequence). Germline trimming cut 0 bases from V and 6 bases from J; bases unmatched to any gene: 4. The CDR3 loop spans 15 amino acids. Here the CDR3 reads CASSLASGGLDTQYF. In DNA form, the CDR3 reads TGTGCCAGCAGCTTAGCGAGCGGGGGGTTGGATACGCAGTATTTT.

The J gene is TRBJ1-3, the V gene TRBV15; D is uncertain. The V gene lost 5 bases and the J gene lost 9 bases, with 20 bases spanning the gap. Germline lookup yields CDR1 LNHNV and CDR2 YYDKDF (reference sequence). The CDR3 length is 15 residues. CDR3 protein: CATSPSGFLLGTIYF. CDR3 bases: TGTGCCACCAGCCCGAGCGGGTTTCTCTTGGGCACCATATATTTT.

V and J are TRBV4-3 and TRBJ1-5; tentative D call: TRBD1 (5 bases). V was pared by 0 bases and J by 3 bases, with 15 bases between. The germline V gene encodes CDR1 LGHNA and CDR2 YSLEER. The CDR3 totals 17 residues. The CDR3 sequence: CASSQDRQTVSNQPQHF. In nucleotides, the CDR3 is TGCGCCAGCAGCCAAGATCGCCAGACAGTCTCCAATCAGCCCCAGCATTTT.

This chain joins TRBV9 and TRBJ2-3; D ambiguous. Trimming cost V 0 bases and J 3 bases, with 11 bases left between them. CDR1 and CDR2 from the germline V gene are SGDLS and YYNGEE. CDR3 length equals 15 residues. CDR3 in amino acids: CASSVVGQATDTQYF. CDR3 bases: TGTGCCAGCAGCGTAGTAGGTCAGGCAACAGATACGCAGTATTTT.

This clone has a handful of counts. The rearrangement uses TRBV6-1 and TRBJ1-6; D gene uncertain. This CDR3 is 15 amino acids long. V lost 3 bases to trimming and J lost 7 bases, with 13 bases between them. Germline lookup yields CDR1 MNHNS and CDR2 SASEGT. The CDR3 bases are TGTGCCAGCAGTGAGTCAGCGCCACTAAATTCACCCCTCCACTTT. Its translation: CASSESAPLNSPLHF.

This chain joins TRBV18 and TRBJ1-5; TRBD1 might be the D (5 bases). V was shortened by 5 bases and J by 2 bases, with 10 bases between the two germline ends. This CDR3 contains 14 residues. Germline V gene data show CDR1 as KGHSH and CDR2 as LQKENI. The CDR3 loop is CASSWGMGNQPQHF. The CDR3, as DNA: TGTGCCAGCTCATGGGGGATGGGCAATCAGCCCCAGCATTTT.

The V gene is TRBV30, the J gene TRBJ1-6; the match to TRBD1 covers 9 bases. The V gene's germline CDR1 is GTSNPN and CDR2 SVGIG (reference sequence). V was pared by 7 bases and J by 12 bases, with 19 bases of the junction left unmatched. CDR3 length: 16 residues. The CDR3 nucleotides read TGTGCCTCTGGAGGTATTGTAGCGACAGGGGGTCTACCCCTCCACTTT. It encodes CASGGIVATGGLPLHF.

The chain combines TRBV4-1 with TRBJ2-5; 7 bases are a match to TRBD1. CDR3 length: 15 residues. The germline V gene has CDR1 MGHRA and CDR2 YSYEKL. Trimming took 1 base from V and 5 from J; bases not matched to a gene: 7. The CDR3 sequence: CASSQGYRGTETQYF. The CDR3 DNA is TGCGCCAGCAGCCAAGGATACAGGGGTACCGAGACCCAGTACTTC.

CDR3: CASSLGQGAGYYGYTF. The CDR3 bases are TGTGCCAGCAGCTTAGGACAGGGGGCAGGTTACTATGGCTACACCTTC. The J gene is TRBJ1-2, the V gene TRBV13; 9 bases fit TRBD1. The length of the CDR3 is 16 residues. Per the germline V gene, CDR1 is PRHDT and CDR2 is FYEKMQ (reference sequence). J was trimmed by 3 bases and V by 0 bases; bases with no gene match: 5.

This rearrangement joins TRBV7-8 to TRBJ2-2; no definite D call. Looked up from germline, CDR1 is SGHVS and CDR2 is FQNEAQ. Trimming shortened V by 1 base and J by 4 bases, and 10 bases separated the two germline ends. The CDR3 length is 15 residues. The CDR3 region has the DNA TGTGCCAGCAGCTTAGGTGTCTCGTCCACCGGGGAGCTGTTTTTT. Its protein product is CASSLGVSSTGELFF.

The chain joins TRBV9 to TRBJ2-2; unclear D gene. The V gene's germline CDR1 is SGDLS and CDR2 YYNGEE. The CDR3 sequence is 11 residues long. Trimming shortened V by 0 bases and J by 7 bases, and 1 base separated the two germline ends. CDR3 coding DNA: TGTGCCAGCAGCGTAGGCGGGGAGCTGTTTTTT. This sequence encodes CASSVGGELFF.

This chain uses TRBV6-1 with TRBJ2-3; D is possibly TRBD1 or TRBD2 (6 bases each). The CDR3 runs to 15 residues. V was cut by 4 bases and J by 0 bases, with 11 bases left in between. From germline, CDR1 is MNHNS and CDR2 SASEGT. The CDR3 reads CASSAGALSTDTQYF. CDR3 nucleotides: TGTGCCAGCAGTGCGGGGGCTCTTAGCACAGATACGCAGTATTTT.

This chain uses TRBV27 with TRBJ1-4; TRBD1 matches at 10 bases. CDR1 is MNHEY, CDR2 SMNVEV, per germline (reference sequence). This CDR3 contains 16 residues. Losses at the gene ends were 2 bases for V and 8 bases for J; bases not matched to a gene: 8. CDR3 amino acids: CASSLGGTGVWEKLFF. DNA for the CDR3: TGTGCCAGCAGTTTAGGAGGGACAGGGGTTTGGGAAAAACTGTTTTTT.

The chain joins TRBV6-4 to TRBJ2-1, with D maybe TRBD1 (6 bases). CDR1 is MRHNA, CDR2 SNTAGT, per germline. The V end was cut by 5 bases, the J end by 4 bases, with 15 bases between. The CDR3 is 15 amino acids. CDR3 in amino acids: CASSLGGEGYNEQFF. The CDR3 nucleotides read TGTGCCAGCAGTTTAGGGGGTGAAGGGTACAATGAGCAGTTCTTC.